This entry is about one T cell receptor (beta chain). Antigen unknown. Compared with germline, one end of the junction differs, possibly owing to a read error. Following RNA extraction, reverse transcription yielded cDNA that acted as the sequencing template. Assay: immunoSEQ multiplex PCR; the TCRdb copy retains only in-frame clones and omits some. Of 95,000 to 100,000 clones listed, roughly 64% are singletons. The data were obtained in a study of CD8+ T cells in alopecia areata. Study context: Oral tofacitinib, 5 to 10 mg twice daily, was given in an open-label trial. Tofacitinib lasted 6 to 18 months, then 6 months off drug. Study outcomes and limitations: Uncertain still, given a single nonresponder, is whether baseline CD8+ expansion links to response.

Germline assignment: CDR1 PRHDT and CDR2 FYEKMQ (reference sequence). The CDR3 extends over 20 amino acids. The treatment: oral pan-JAK inhibitor, 5-10 mg twice daily. Source: CD8+ T cells sorted from blood, taken at week 4, from a patient treated with tofacitinib. This TCR was recovered from a human donor with alopecia areata. The gene calls are TRBV13 and TRBJ2-1; 10 bases are a match to TRBD1. The CDR3 coding sequence is TGTGCCAGCAGCTTAGTTCTGACAGGGGGCGAGTCCTCTTCCTACAACGAGCAGTTCTTC. Amino acid sequence: CASSLVLTGGESSSYNEQFF.